Described below is a single TCR beta chain sequence and its context. The sample originates from a study of blood T cell repertoires in COVID-19. This table comes from immunoSEQ multiplex PCR, and its TCRdb copy is limited to in-frame clones, with some not included. The sample has more than 150,000 clones; about 89% are singletons. CDR1 and CDR2 (germline): MNHNY, SVGAGI (reference sequence). The V and J ends lost 4 bases and 0 bases, in that order; junction bases with no gene match: 2. The CDR3 contains 15 residues. The chain is built from TRBV6-6 and TRBJ1-3; 8 positions agree with TRBD1. Sequenced material: peripheral blood. This TCR derives from a man aged 40-50 years with acute or convalescent COVID-19. The CDR3 loop reads CASSFTGGSGNTIYF. For the CDR3, the DNA is TGTGCCAGCAGTTTCACAGGGGGCTCTGGAAACACCATATATTTT.